Here is one T cell receptor beta chain with its context. Trimming took off 8 bases at V and 7 bases at J, with 21 bases between the two ends. The CDR3 has 15 residues. This sample was included in a study of shared clonotypes between healthy human individuals. Replicate PCRs from sorted subsets contained about 200 ng DNA, which is some 32,000 T cell genomes. Data came from immunoSEQ multiplex PCR; TCRdb stores just in-frame clones and leaves some out. The sample yields over a million clones, around 78% seen once. Recent acute infections and vaccinations were absent in the healthy HIV-negative adult donors.

The specimen sequenced was memory CD4+ T cells from PBMCs. Subset in this sample: CD45RA-negative fraction. The receptor was isolated from a man between 18 and 35 years old in good health. Some clones in this sample may be carry-over from other donors' samples. The chain carries TRBV6-7 and TRBJ2-1; D perhaps matches TRBD2 (6 bases). Being an ORF, TRBV6-7 has a function that is uncertain. The CDR3 nucleotides are TGTGCCAGCCCTTACCTAGGGGAGGTGAAAAATGAGCAGTTCTTC. It specifies CASPYLGEVKNEQFF.